The clone carrying this T cell receptor (beta chain) was seen more than once but under ten times. Germline CDR1 reads MDHEN; CDR2 reads SYDVKM. This CDR3 has 16 residues. V lost 6 bases and J lost 2; bases outside the gene matches: 9. A TCRbeta library incorporating unique molecular identifiers was prepared. Via MiXCR, TCRdb re-called the PCR reads, giving one row per CDR3 protein. The sample consists of 500,000 to 650,000 distinct CDR3 sequences, around 13% of them appearing once. The sample is drawn from a study of T-cell reconstitution after alpha-beta-depleted transplantation in children. This receptor was taken from a male patient aged 5 to 17 who had a stem cell transplant for acute myeloid leukemia, so the T cells may come from the graft donor. The material was PBMCs, mostly from graft donor cells, obtained 360 days after TCRalphabeta/CD19-depleted stem cell transplant. J is TRBJ2-5 and V is TRBV28, with 10 positions matching TRBD2. DNA of the CDR3: TGTGCCAGCAGACAGTCTATACTAGCGGGACAAGAGACCCAGTACTTC. Translating it yields CASRQSILAGQETQYF.